This T cell receptor (beta chain) was found in a study of cytomegalovirus exposure and HLA in healthy donors. This CDR3 region has 15 residues. V dropped 7 bases and J dropped 1; count of bases not matched to a gene: 10. In germline, CDR1 is SGHKS, CDR2 YYEKEE (reference sequence). A multiplex PCR was run with 60 Vbeta primers and 13 Jbeta primers. The data were produced by immunoSEQ multiplex PCR, yet TCRdb's version contains in-frame clones alone and is incomplete. The repertoire has roughly 95,000 clones, about three quarters of them found once; the top ten carry around 5%. Sequencing input: PBMCs. The TCR sequence derives from a man aged 25-40 years in good health and CMV-seropositive. The V call is TRBV5-5, the J call TRBJ2-5; TRBD2 matches 7 bases. CDR3 in DNA: TGTGCCAGCGATCCGGGGGGTGGCGGCCAAGAGACCCAGTACTTC. The encoded protein is CASDPGGGGQETQYF.